One T cell receptor beta chain is described in this entry. Participants reported their clinical history, and cohort assignment relied on those reports. This entry belongs to a study of blood T cell repertoires in COVID-19. Method: immunoSEQ multiplex PCR; TCRdb's copy keeps in-frame clones and lacks some. The sample lists 190,000 or so clones, less than 90% occurring once. Germline-derived CDR1 and CDR2 are SQVTM and ANQGSEA. Trimming removed 2 bases from V and 7 bases from J; junction bases left unmatched: 6. The CDR3 sequence is 13 residues long. Input material: PBMCs or T cells enriched from blood (not recorded which). The origin of this receptor is a woman aged 25-40 years who had been exposed to COVID-19. The rearrangement uses TRBV29-1 and TRBJ1-2, with 8 bases that match TRBD1. The CDR3 region has the DNA TGCAGCGTTGAATCGCCTGGACAGGGTGGCTACACCTTC. The encoded protein is CSVESPGQGGYTF.